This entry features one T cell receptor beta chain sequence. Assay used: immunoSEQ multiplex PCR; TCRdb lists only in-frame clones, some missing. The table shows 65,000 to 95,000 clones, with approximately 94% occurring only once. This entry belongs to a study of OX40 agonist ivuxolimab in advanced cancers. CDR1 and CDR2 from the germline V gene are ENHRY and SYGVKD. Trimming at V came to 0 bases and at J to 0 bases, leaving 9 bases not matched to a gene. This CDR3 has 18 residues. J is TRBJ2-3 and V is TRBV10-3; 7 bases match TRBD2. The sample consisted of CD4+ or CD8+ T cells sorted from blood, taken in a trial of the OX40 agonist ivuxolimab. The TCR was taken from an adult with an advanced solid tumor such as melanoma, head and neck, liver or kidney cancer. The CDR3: CAISESSMAGASTDTQYF. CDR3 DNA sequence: TGTGCCATCAGTGAGTCGTCAATGGCGGGAGCGAGCACAGATACGCAGTATTTT.